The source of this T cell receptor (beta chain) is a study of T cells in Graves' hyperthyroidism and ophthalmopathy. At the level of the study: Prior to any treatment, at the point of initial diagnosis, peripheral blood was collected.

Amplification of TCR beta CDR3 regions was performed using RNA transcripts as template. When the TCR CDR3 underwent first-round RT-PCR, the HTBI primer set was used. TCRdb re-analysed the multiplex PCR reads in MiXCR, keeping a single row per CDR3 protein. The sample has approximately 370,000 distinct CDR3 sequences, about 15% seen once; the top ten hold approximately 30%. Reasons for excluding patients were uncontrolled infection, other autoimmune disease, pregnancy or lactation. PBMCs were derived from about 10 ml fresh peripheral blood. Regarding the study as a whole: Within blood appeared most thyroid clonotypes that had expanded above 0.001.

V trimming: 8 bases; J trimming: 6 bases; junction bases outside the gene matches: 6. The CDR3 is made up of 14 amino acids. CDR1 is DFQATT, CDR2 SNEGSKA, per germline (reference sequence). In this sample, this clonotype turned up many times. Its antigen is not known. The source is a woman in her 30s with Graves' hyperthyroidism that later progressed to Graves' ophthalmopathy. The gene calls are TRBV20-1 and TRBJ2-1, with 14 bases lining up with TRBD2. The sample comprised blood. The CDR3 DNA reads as TGCAGTTCATTGGGACTAGCGGGAGTCAATGAGCAGTTCTTC. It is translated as CSSLGLAGVNEQFF.